This T cell receptor beta chain was observed in a study of blood T cell repertoires in COVID-19. CDR3 length equals 15 residues. V was clipped by 0 bases and J by 2 bases, with 10 bases between them. CDR1 is SGHRS, CDR2 YFSETQ, per germline. The data were produced by immunoSEQ multiplex PCR, yet TCRdb's version contains in-frame clones alone and is incomplete. Seen here are roughly 330,000 clones, around 89% observed once, and the top ten hold roughly 4%. The receptor was derived from a woman aged 50 to 60 with active or convalescent COVID-19. Sequencing input: peripheral blood. The rearrangement links TRBV5-1 to TRBJ2-3; D gene ambiguous. CDR3 in DNA: TGCGCCAGCAGCTTGGCTGGCAGGTCCACAGATACGCAGTATTTT. It is translated as CASSLAGRSTDTQYF.